Following are 32 T cell receptor beta chains from one sample sequenced in a study of blood T cell repertoires in COVID-19. Produced via immunoSEQ multiplex PCR; TCRdb's table is partial and in-frame only. Of 88,000 or so clones listed, around four fifths are singletons. Sequencing used peripheral blood. Receptor source: a human donor in a cohort sampled during active COVID-19.

V gene TRBV5-4 combines with J gene TRBJ1-3; D not resolved. The CDR3 is 14 amino acids. Deletions cut 2 bases from V and 2 bases from J, with 8 bases between. Germline CDR1 is SGHNT and CDR2 is YYREEE (reference sequence). The CDR3 loop reads CASSLLGPGNTIYF. In DNA, the CDR3 is TGTGCCAGCAGCTTACTAGGGCCTGGAAACACCATATATTTT.

J is TRBJ1-2 and V is TRBV6-5; no clear D gene. The CDR3 is 14 amino acids. Trimming left V 0 bases short and J 1 base short, with 6 bases between. Germline assignment: CDR1 MNHEY and CDR2 SVGAGI. CDR3 region: CASSYSTGNYGYTF. The CDR3 DNA sequence: TGTGCCAGCAGTTACTCGACGGGTAACTATGGCTACACCTTC.

CDR3 sequence (DNA): TGTGCCATCAGACCGGGACAGGGGGGCTACGAGCAGTACTTC. It is translated as CAIRPGQGGYEQYF. The chain employs TRBV10-3 and TRBJ2-7; 11 bases align to TRBD1. The V and J ends lost 6 bases and 3 bases, in that order; junction bases with no gene match: 4. The CDR3 covers 14 residues. Germline V gene sequence: CDR1 ENHRY, CDR2 SYGVKD.

The rearrangement uses TRBV4-2 and TRBJ2-3; 12 bases match TRBD2. This CDR3 is 17 amino acids long. V lost 1 base to trimming and J lost 1 base; unmatched junction nucleotides: 3. CDR1 is LGHNA and CDR2 is YNFKEQ in the germline V gene. The CDR3 sequence is CASSQGRTSGGTDTQYF. DNA of the CDR3: TGTGCCAGCAGCCAAGGGAGGACTAGCGGGGGCACAGATACGCAGTATTTT.

This chain joins TRBV11-2 and TRBJ1-2, with TRBD1 matching over 11 bases. The CDR3 totals 16 residues. Germline loops: CDR1 SGHAT, CDR2 FQNNGV. Losses at the gene ends were 0 bases for V and 5 bases for J; bases not matched to a gene: 5. The CDR3 DNA reads TGTGCCAGCAGCTTAGATGGGGGACAGGGGGGGTATGGCTACACCTTC. Translated, it gives CASSLDGGQGGYGYTF.

In DNA, the CDR3 is TGTGCCAGCAGTGAAGTACCCTGGCTCGGCTACACCTTC. This sequence encodes CASSEVPWLGYTF. This chain connects TRBV2 to TRBJ1-2; D gene unclear. The V and J ends lost 1 base and 8 bases respectively, with 11 bases between them. Per the germline V gene, CDR1 is SNHLY and CDR2 is FYNNEI. This CDR3 contains 13 residues. The full variable domain, with the rest looked up from reference TRBV2 and TRBJ1-2, is EPEVTQTPSHQVTQMGQEVILRCVPISNHLYFYWYRQILGQKVEFLVSFYNNEISEKSEIFDDQFSVERPDGSNFTLKIRSTKLEDSAMYFCASSEVPWLGYTFGSGTRLTVV.

This chain connects TRBV30 to TRBJ1-5; TRBD1 matches 10 bases. This CDR3 is built from 14 residues. Germline V CDR1 and CDR2: GTSNPN, SVGIG (reference sequence). Losses at the gene ends were 2 bases for V and 6 bases for J; bases not matched to a gene: 4. The CDR3 loop is CAWSRDRGIQPQHF. CDR3 sequence (DNA): TGTGCCTGGAGTAGGGACAGGGGTATTCAGCCCCAGCATTTT.

This chain links TRBV19 with TRBJ1-5; D is unclear. This CDR3 has 12 residues. V lost 5 bases to trimming and J lost 11 bases, with 13 bases between them. Germline values: CDR1 LNHDA, CDR2 SQIVND (reference sequence). CDR3 protein: CASSHMSGSQHF. CDR3 in DNA: TGTGCCAGTAGTCATATGAGCGGGTCCCAGCATTTT.

This clone was detected only a few times. The V and J genes are TRBV11-2 and TRBJ2-2, with D possibly matching TRBD1 (5 bases). The CDR3 runs to 16 residues. V was cut by 1 base and J by 4 bases, with 13 bases left in between. From germline, CDR1 is SGHAT and CDR2 FQNNGV. The CDR3 DNA is TGTGCCAGCAGCTTAGGGGCAGGGTTCGGCACCGGGGAGCTGTTTTTT. Amino acid sequence: CASSLGAGFGTGELFF.

The V and J genes are TRBV27 and TRBJ2-7; 7 bases align to TRBD1. The CDR3 sequence is 14 residues long. The germline gives CDR1 MNHEY, CDR2 SMNVEV (reference sequence). V was clipped by 4 bases and J by 1 base; unmatched bases: 4. CDR3 coding DNA: TGTGCCAGCAGTTCATTGACAGGGTCCTACGAGCAGTACTTC. Its translation is CASSSLTGSYEQYF.

The chain joins TRBV4-3 to TRBJ2-7; D might be TRBD2 (6 bases). The CDR3 totals 15 residues. CDR1 is LGHNA, CDR2 YSLEER, per germline. V was cut by 3 bases and J by 4 bases, with 16 bases left in between. The CDR3 here is CASSQKGTGSYEQYF. CDR3 coding DNA: TGCGCCAGCAGCCAGAAAGGGACTGGGAGTTACGAGCAGTACTTC.

This clone was picked up one time. The gene calls are TRBV5-1 and TRBJ2-5; 8 bases are a match to TRBD2. The CDR3 has 15 amino acids. CDR1 and CDR2 from the germline V gene are SGHRS and YFSETQ. The V segment lost 5 bases and the J segment 4 bases; nucleotides outside the gene matches: 10. This chain's CDR3 is CASSSSGTSGETQYF. The CDR3 DNA sequence: TGCGCCAGCAGTTCATCCGGGACTAGTGGAGAGACCCAGTACTTC.

This rearrangement joins TRBV18 to TRBJ2-7; 9 bases fit TRBD2. CDR1 and CDR2 (germline): KGHSH, LQKENI. V was pared by 3 bases and J by 2 bases, with 8 bases of the junction left unmatched. CDR3 length: 16 amino acids. The CDR3, as DNA: TGTGCCAGCTCACCCGATAGCGGGGGCTTAACCTACGAGCAGTACTTC. This sequence encodes CASSPDSGGLTYEQYF.

The CDR3 coding sequence is TGTGCCAGTAGTATAGGGGCCTTATCATCTGGGGCCAACGTCCTGACTTTC. Encoded protein: CASSIGALSSGANVLTF. This chain joins TRBV19 and TRBJ2-6; D unclear. V shed 1 base and J shed 1 base, with 11 bases lying between them. The CDR3 loop spans 17 amino acids. Germline CDR1 and CDR2: LNHDA and SQIVND (reference sequence).

The rearrangement joins TRBV27 to TRBJ2-1; D remains unclear. The CDR3 runs 15 residues. The V gene's germline CDR1 is MNHEY and CDR2 SMNVEV (reference sequence). With 10 bases removed from V and 0 bases from J, the gap between germline ends came to 16 bases. The CDR3 bases are TGTGCCACCCGTTTCGGCGGAAGCTCCTACAATGAGCAGTTCTTC. Translating it yields CATRFGGSSYNEQFF.

This clone came up once. This chain joins TRBV7-2 and TRBJ2-7; the match to TRBD2 covers 7 bases. Losses at the gene ends were 6 bases for V and 3 bases for J; bases not matched to a gene: 11. Germline values: CDR1 SGHTA, CDR2 FQGNSA. The length of the CDR3 is 15 residues. In DNA, the CDR3 is TGTGCCAGCAGTCCCAGGGCGGGAGCAAACTACGAGCAGTACTTC. Its protein is CASSPRAGANYEQYF.

DNA for the CDR3: TGTGCCAGTAGTAACCCCGGGACAGTAAATGAGCAGTTCTTC. Its translation: CASSNPGTVNEQFF. This chain links TRBV19 with TRBJ2-1; TRBD1 matches 7 bases. CDR1 LNHDA and CDR2 SQIVND come from the germline V gene (reference sequence). The CDR3 contains 14 residues. V lost 4 bases, J lost 7 bases, and 7 bases stayed unmatched.

This clone was seen a few times. The V and J genes are TRBV4-1 and TRBJ2-1, with 12 bases that match TRBD2. Germline V lookup: CDR1 MGHRA, CDR2 YSYEKL. V was clipped by 3 bases and J by 7 bases; unmatched bases: 10. The CDR3 covers 17 residues. The CDR3 reads CASSQLDLGLAGNEQFF. CDR3 bases: TGCGCCAGCAGCCAGCTTGATTTAGGACTAGCGGGGAATGAGCAGTTCTTC.

The chain uses TRBV5-8 and TRBJ1-2; D ambiguous. Trimming took off 2 bases at V and 0 bases at J, with 11 bases between the two ends. The V gene's germline CDR1 is SGHTS and CDR2 YDEGEE. This CDR3 is built from 15 residues. CDR3 coding DNA: TGTGCCAGCAGCTTAGACTATGGGGCTAACTATGGCTACACCTTC. Translating gives CASSLDYGANYGYTF.

The chain joins TRBV18 to TRBJ1-3; the match to TRBD1 covers 8 bases. This CDR3 comprises 16 residues. Losses at the gene ends were 3 bases for V and 0 bases for J; bases not matched to a gene: 4. Germline CDR1 reads KGHSH; CDR2 reads LQKENI. CDR3 sequence (DNA): TGTGCCAGCTCACCGGGACAGGCCTCCTCTGGAAACACCATATATTTT. Its translation is CASSPGQASSGNTIYF.

V gene TRBV3-1 (or the pseudogene TRBV3-2) combines with J gene TRBJ1-5; D gene uncertain. This CDR3 spans 14 amino acids. From germline, CDR1 is LGHDT and CDR2 YNNKEL (reference sequence). With 0 bases removed from V and 4 bases from J, the gap between germline ends came to 7 bases. The CDR3 sequence: CASSQDSGNQPQHF. In DNA form, the CDR3 reads TGTGCCAGCAGCCAAGATTCGGGGAATCAGCCCCAGCATTTT.

The chain joins TRBV5-5 to TRBJ2-7; D call uncertain. The CDR3 spans 13 residues. Trimming left V 0 bases short and J 9 bases short, with 13 bases between. Per the germline V gene, CDR1 is SGHKS and CDR2 is YYEKEE (reference sequence). CDR3 sequence (DNA): TGTGCCAGCAGCTTGGGCCCCCTTCGAGGGCAGTACTTC. The encoded protein is CASSLGPLRGQYF.

This chain connects TRBV7-8 to TRBJ2-2, with 11 bases that match TRBD1. Germline lookup yields CDR1 SGHVS and CDR2 FQNEAQ. With 5 bases clipped from V and 6 bases from J, the junction kept 2 bases outside the gene matches. CDR3 length: 14 residues. CDR3 in amino acids: CASSGQGASGELFF. The CDR3 bases are TGTGCCAGCAGCGGACAGGGGGCCTCCGGGGAGCTGTTTTTT. Full variable domain (rest looked up from reference TRBV7-8 and TRBJ2-2): GAGVSQSPRYKVAKRGQDVALRCDPISGHVSLFWYQQALGQGPEFLTYFQNEAQLDKSGLPSDRFFAERPEGSVSTLKIQRTQQEDSAVYLCASSGQGASGELFFGEGSRLTVL.

The genes are TRBV5-4 and TRBJ1-2, with D tentatively TRBD1 (5 bases). The germline CDR1 and CDR2 sequences are SGHNT and YYREEE (reference sequence). The V gene lost 1 base and the J gene lost 2 bases, with 9 bases spanning the gap. CDR3 length equals 14 residues. In DNA, the CDR3 is TGTGCCAGCAGCTTGACAGGAGAAAACTATGGCTACACCTTC. Residues: CASSLTGENYGYTF.

A word on this clone: One end of the junction varies from germline; a read error may be responsible. The rearrangement joins TRBV10-3 to TRBJ2-3, with D perhaps TRBD1 (6 bases). This CDR3 is built from 15 residues. CDR1 is ENHRY and CDR2 is SYGVKD in the germline V gene. The CDR3 loop is CATSINRVSTDTQYF. The DNA for the CDR3 is TGTGCCACCAGTATCAACAGGGTCAGCACAGATACGCAGTATTTT.

V and J are TRBV19 and TRBJ1-2, with TRBD1 identical over 9 bases. The length of the CDR3 is 14 residues. V dropped 5 bases and J dropped 4; count of bases not matched to a gene: 5. Germline V gene sequence: CDR1 LNHDA, CDR2 SQIVND (reference sequence). CDR3 DNA: TGTGCCAGTAGTGCCCGGACAGGGGCCTATGGCTACACCTTC. It is translated as CASSARTGAYGYTF.

V gene TRBV5-4 combines with J gene TRBJ1-1, with 8 positions matching TRBD1. Germline CDR1 SGHNT, CDR2 YYREEE (reference sequence). The CDR3 consists of 14 residues. V dropped 3 bases and J dropped 0; count of bases not matched to a gene: 1. Here the CDR3 reads CASSSGQVNTEAFF. CDR3 nucleotide sequence: TGTGCCAGCAGCTCGGGACAGGTGAACACTGAAGCTTTCTTT.

This chain connects TRBV19 to TRBJ2-7, with D perhaps TRBD1 (6 bases). The CDR3 is 12 amino acids. Deletions cut 3 bases from V and 3 bases from J, with 6 bases between. Germline CDR1 and CDR2: LNHDA and SQIVND (reference sequence). As DNA, the CDR3 is TGTGCCAGTAGTATGACAGGCTACGAGCAGTACTTC. Translation gives CASSMTGYEQYF.

The rearrangement uses TRBV6-5 and TRBJ1-6; D is possibly TRBD1 (6 bases). There are 15 residues in the CDR3. Germline-derived CDR1 and CDR2 are MNHEY and SVGAGI. Trimming stripped 6 bases from V and 5 bases from J, with 14 bases between. CDR3 sequence: CASRIQGNDNSPLHF. In DNA form, the CDR3 reads TGTGCCAGCAGAATCCAGGGGAACGATAATTCACCCCTCCACTTT.

This clone appeared a few times. The chain links TRBV7-9 to TRBJ1-5; 8 bases agree with TRBD1. J lost 7 bases, V lost 4 bases, and 6 bases had no gene match. Germline CDR1 SEHNR, CDR2 FQNEAQ (reference sequence). The CDR3 is 14 amino acids. The CDR3 is CASSYDRGYQPQHF. The CDR3, as DNA: TGTGCCAGCAGCTACGACAGGGGATACCAGCCCCAGCATTTT. The full variable domain, in which reference TRBV7-9 and TRBJ1-5 provide the parts outside the CDR3, is DTGVSQNPRHKITKRGQNVTFRCDPISEHNRLYWYRQTLGQGPEFLTYFQNEAQLEKSRLLSDRFSAERPKGSFSTLEIQRTEQGDSAMYLCASSYDRGYQPQHFGDGTRLSIL.

This clone was counted a single time. The gene calls are TRBV18 and TRBJ2-1, with TRBD1 matching 9 bases. The V gene's germline CDR1 is KGHSH and CDR2 LQKENI. The J segment lost 8 bases and the V segment lost 3 bases, leaving 11 bases of the junction unmatched. This CDR3 has 16 amino acids. The CDR3: CASSPPGQGGVDEQFF. Written as DNA, the CDR3 is TGTGCCAGCTCACCGCCGGGACAGGGAGGAGTCGATGAGCAGTTCTTC.

This clone was seen a few times. The V gene is TRBV5-5, the J gene TRBJ1-6; a weak D match, TRBD1 (5 bases). Trimming took 2 bases from V and 8 from J, leaving 11 bases between them. This CDR3 region has 14 residues. From germline, CDR1 is SGHKS and CDR2 YYEKEE (reference sequence). CDR3 DNA sequence: TGTGCCAGCAGCTTACAGGTCCTCGATTCACCCCTCCACTTT. Translation gives CASSLQVLDSPLHF.